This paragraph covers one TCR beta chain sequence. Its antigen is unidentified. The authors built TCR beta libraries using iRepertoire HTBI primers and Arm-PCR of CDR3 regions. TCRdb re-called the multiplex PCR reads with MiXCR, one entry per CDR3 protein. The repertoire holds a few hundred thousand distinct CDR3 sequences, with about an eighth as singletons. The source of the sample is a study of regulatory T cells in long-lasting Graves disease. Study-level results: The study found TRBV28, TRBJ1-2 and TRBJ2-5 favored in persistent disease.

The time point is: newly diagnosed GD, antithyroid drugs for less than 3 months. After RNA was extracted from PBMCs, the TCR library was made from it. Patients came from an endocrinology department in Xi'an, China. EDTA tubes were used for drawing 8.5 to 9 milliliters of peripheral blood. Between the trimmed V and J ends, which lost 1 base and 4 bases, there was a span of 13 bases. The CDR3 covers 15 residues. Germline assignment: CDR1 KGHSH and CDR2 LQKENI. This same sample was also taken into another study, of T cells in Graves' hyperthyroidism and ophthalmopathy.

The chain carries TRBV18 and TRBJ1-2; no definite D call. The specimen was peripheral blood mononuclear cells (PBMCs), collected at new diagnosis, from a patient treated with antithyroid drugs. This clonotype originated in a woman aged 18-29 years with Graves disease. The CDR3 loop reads CASSPRSTEFYGYTF. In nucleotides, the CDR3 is TGTGCCAGCTCACCACGGTCGACGGAATTCTATGGCTACACCTTC.